Below are 26 T cell receptor beta chains sequenced from a single sample in a study of T-cell memory formation after mild COVID-19. TCRdb re-called the 5' RACE reads through MiXCR, storing one row per CDR3 protein. The table shows about 140,000 distinct CDR3 sequences, with 6% to 6.5% occurring only once. The material sequenced was PBMCs or a T cell subset sorted from them (not recorded which). Receptor source: an adult woman who had mild COVID-19 (a few samples of this study predate the infection). Cell type and time point are not known.

The chain links TRBV5-1 to TRBJ2-3; weak D call: TRBD2 (7 bases). In germline, CDR1 is SGHRS, CDR2 YFSETQ. The CDR3 length is 17 residues. V was pared by 3 bases and J by 2 bases, with 19 bases between. The CDR3 loop reads CASSSQGRAGPTDTQYF. The CDR3 coding sequence is TGCGCCAGCAGCTCCCAGGGGCGAGCGGGGCCCACAGATACGCAGTATTTT.

This clonotype has more than one count but fewer than ten. V usage is TRBV5-1 and J usage is TRBJ2-5, with 12 bases that match TRBD2. The CDR3 is 16 amino acids. Germline loops: CDR1 SGHRS, CDR2 YFSETQ. V was pared by 5 bases and J by 4 bases, with 9 bases of the junction left unmatched. The CDR3 is CASRVPRLAGAETQYF. CDR3 in DNA: TGCGCCAGCAGGGTCCCCAGACTAGCGGGAGCAGAGACCCAGTACTTC.

The chain links TRBV3-1 to TRBJ2-2; 8 positions agree with TRBD2. The CDR3 spans 17 residues. Unmatched junction bases numbered 7, after V lost 4 bases and J lost 0 bases. Germline assignment: CDR1 LGHDT and CDR2 YNNKEL (reference sequence). The CDR3 nucleotides are TGTGCCAGCAGCCGGCGAGGACTAGCCCCGAACACCGGGGAGCTGTTTTTT. Amino acid sequence: CASSRRGLAPNTGELFF.

This clonotype is medium-sized within its sample. The genes are TRBV12-3 or TRBV12-4 and TRBJ1-6; 9 bases map to TRBD1. Losses at the gene ends were 6 bases for V and 6 bases for J; bases not matched to a gene: 6. This CDR3 spans 15 amino acids. The CDR3 bases are TGTGCCAGCAGCCGCCCGGGACAGGGTAATTCACCCCTCCACTTT. Encoded protein: CASSRPGQGNSPLHF.

The rearrangement uses TRBV12-3 or TRBV12-4 and TRBJ1-3; tentative D call: TRBD1 (5 bases). Trimming pared 6 bases from V and 6 bases from J, leaving 15 bases between. The CDR3 has 14 amino acids. The DNA for the CDR3 is TGTGCCAGCAGCCTCTCGGGGGGATCAAACACCATATATTTT. It codes for CASSLSGGSNTIYF.

The table lists this clonotype with many counts. J is TRBJ2-1 and V is TRBV28; D may correspond to TRBD1 or TRBD2 (5 bases each). The CDR3 length is 16 residues. V was trimmed by 3 bases and J by 0 bases, leaving 12 bases between them. Germline V gene sequence: CDR1 MDHEN, CDR2 SYDVKM. The CDR3 is CASSLAGTSSYNEQFF. In nucleotides, the CDR3 is TGTGCCAGCAGTTTGGCTGGGACCAGCTCCTACAATGAGCAGTTCTTC.

This clonotype was recorded a few times. V and J are TRBV12-3 or TRBV12-4 and TRBJ1-3; D might be TRBD1 (5 bases). Trimming took 6 bases from V and 3 from J, leaving 24 bases between them. CDR3 length: 18 residues. The chain's CDR3 is CASSDSLGFLSSGNTIYF. For the CDR3, the DNA is TGTGCCAGCAGCGACAGCCTTGGGTTTCTCTCAAGTGGAAACACCATATATTTT.

The chain combines TRBV7-9 with TRBJ1-6; TRBD1 might be the D (5 bases). V dropped 8 bases and J dropped 10 bases, with 15 bases sitting between them. The CDR3 loop spans 13 amino acids. CDR1 and CDR2 from the germline V gene are SEHNR and FQNEAQ (reference sequence). The CDR3 protein is CASGPGPGSPLHF. The CDR3 DNA sequence: TGTGCCAGCGGGCCGGGGCCAGGGTCACCCCTCCACTTT.

The rearrangement joins TRBV4-2 to TRBJ1-2, with D possibly matching TRBD1 (5 bases). Between the trimmed V and J ends, which lost 1 base and 4 bases, there was a span of 16 bases. The V gene's germline CDR1 is LGHNA and CDR2 YNFKEQ. The CDR3 covers 16 residues. DNA of the CDR3: TGTGCCAGCAGCCAAGTGATGGGGGACCCTCGCTATGGCTACACCTTC. Translating it yields CASSQVMGDPRYGYTF.

This clonotype has a single count. The chain links TRBV2 to TRBJ2-2; 7 bases map to TRBD1. CDR3 length: 14 amino acids. Per the germline V gene, CDR1 is SNHLY and CDR2 is FYNNEI. J lost 7 bases, V lost 6 bases, and 8 bases had no gene match. The CDR3 nucleotides read TGTGCCAGCAGGCGACAGGGTGACTACGGGGAGCTGTTTTTT. Translation: CASRRQGDYGELFF. The full variable domain, its missing parts supplied by reference TRBV2 and TRBJ2-2, is EPEVTQTPSHQVTQMGQEVILRCVPISNHLYFYWYRQILGQKVEFLVSFYNNEISEKSEIFDDQFSVERPDGSNFTLKIRSTKLEDSAMYFCASRRQGDYGELFFGEGSRLTVL.

The rearrangement links TRBV30 to TRBJ1-2, with 7 positions matching TRBD1. Losses at the gene ends were 4 bases for V and 4 bases for J; bases not matched to a gene: 18. The CDR3 has 17 residues. In germline, CDR1 is GTSNPN, CDR2 SVGIG (reference sequence). The CDR3 loop is CAWTRLGTERGSYGYTF. CDR3 coding DNA: TGTGCCTGGACCCGCCTAGGGACAGAGCGCGGGAGCTATGGCTACACCTTC.

In its sample, this clonotype was seen a few times. The rearrangement joins TRBV5-6 to TRBJ2-7, with 8 bases identical to TRBD1. The CDR3 contains 18 residues. Looked up from germline, CDR1 is SGHDT and CDR2 is YYEEEE. V gave up 3 bases and J gave up 6 bases; unmatched junction bases: 20. The chain's CDR3 is CASSSTILRRDRLIEQYF. The CDR3 nucleotides are TGTGCCAGCAGCTCCACTATTTTACGCCGGGACAGGCTCATCGAGCAGTACTTC.

The table lists this clonotype with many counts. This chain connects TRBV20-1 to TRBJ1-6, with 7 bases that match TRBD1. The CDR3 contains 14 residues. Losses at the gene ends were 5 bases for V and 10 bases for J; bases not matched to a gene: 11. Germline V gene sequence: CDR1 DFQATT, CDR2 SNEGSKA (reference sequence). The CDR3 bases are TGCAGTGCTCGAACCGGGACAGTTGGCTCACCCCTCCACTTT. Amino acids: CSARTGTVGSPLHF.

In this sample, this clonotype turned up many times. The V gene is TRBV6-2 or TRBV6-3, the J gene TRBJ2-7; TRBD2 agrees at 7 bases. CDR1 is MNHEY, CDR2 SVGEGT, per germline. V shed 8 bases and J 5 bases; nucleotides not matched to a gene: 9. This CDR3 is 13 amino acids long. CDR3 sequence: CASRRASGDEQYF. CDR3 nucleotides: TGTGCCAGCCGGCGGGCTAGCGGAGACGAGCAGTACTTC.

This clonotype was observed many times. The chain couples TRBV4-3 to TRBJ2-7, with a weak D call TRBD2 (6 bases). This CDR3 comprises 20 residues. Germline V gives CDR1 LGHNA, CDR2 YSLEER. Trimming shortened V by 0 bases and J by 3 bases, and 27 bases separated the two germline ends. CDR3 sequence reads: CASSQDPAGRGPQGLYEQYF. The CDR3 nucleotides read TGCGCCAGCAGCCAAGATCCAGCGGGTAGGGGACCTCAGGGTCTCTACGAGCAGTACTTC.

V usage is TRBV19 and J usage is TRBJ1-1; D is unresolved. This CDR3 is built from 15 residues. V lost 3 bases and J lost 1, with 12 bases in between. Germline V gene sequence: CDR1 LNHDA, CDR2 SQIVND (reference sequence). Written as DNA, the CDR3 is TGTGCCAGTAGTATCCCTCGGGCCAGGAACACTGAAGCTTTCTTT. Translating gives CASSIPRARNTEAFF.

The chain uses TRBV20-1 and TRBJ2-5; 8 nucleotides match TRBD2. The junction had 7 bases not matched to a gene; V was cut back by 1 base and J by 3 bases. The CDR3 sequence is 15 residues long. Per the germline V gene, CDR1 is DFQATT and CDR2 is SNEGSKA (reference sequence). The CDR3 DNA follows: TGCAGTGCTAGAGGGGTAGGAGCGGGGGAAGAGACCCAGTACTTC. This gives the protein CSARGVGAGEETQYF.

The genes are TRBV5-1 and TRBJ2-1; D may be TRBD1 (5 bases). This CDR3 comprises 14 residues. Between the trimmed V and J ends, which lost 1 base and 3 bases, there was a span of 8 bases. Germline V gives CDR1 SGHRS, CDR2 YFSETQ. CDR3 sequence: CASSLPDIYNEQFF. CDR3 sequence (DNA): TGCGCCAGCAGCTTGCCGGACATCTACAATGAGCAGTTCTTC.

This clonotype was seen many times. The chain links TRBV5-1 to TRBJ2-7; 9 bases are shared with TRBD1. Germline CDR1 reads SGHRS; CDR2 reads YFSETQ. The J segment lost 3 bases and the V segment lost 5 bases, leaving 9 bases of the junction unmatched. The CDR3 consists of 15 residues. Here the CDR3 reads CASRRTGEPHYEQYF. The DNA for the CDR3 is TGCGCCAGCAGACGGACAGGGGAACCCCACTACGAGCAGTACTTC.

The V and J genes are TRBV20-1 and TRBJ2-2, with TRBD2 as a possible D gene (6 bases). This CDR3 is 14 amino acids long. V lost 3 bases and J 7 bases, leaving 15 bases between the germline ends. Looked up from germline, CDR1 is DFQATT and CDR2 is SNEGSKA (reference sequence). CDR3 protein: CSASPSGLRGELFF. The CDR3 DNA follows: TGCAGTGCTAGCCCCTCGGGACTCCGCGGGGAGCTGTTTTTT.

Only a few counts were recorded for this clonotype. The chain has TRBV12-3 or TRBV12-4 and TRBJ1-4; 8 bases match TRBD1. V trimming: 3 bases; J trimming: 7 bases; junction bases outside the gene matches: 7. The CDR3 length is 15 residues. The CDR3 reads CASSLSAGGSEKLFF. For the CDR3, the DNA is TGTGCCAGCAGTTTGTCCGCAGGGGGCAGTGAAAAACTGTTTTTT.

This clonotype came up a few times. The chain has TRBV20-1 and TRBJ1-1, with 7 bases identical to TRBD1. The CDR3 runs 17 residues. Trimming took 0 bases from V and 0 from J; bases not matched to a gene: 10. Looked up from germline, CDR1 is DFQATT and CDR2 is SNEGSKA (reference sequence). CDR3 amino acids: CSARDPRQGSLNTEAFF. Written as DNA, the CDR3 is TGCAGTGCTAGAGATCCCAGACAGGGCAGCTTGAACACTGAAGCTTTCTTT.

The chain carries TRBV6-5 and TRBJ2-7, with a weak D call TRBD1 (6 bases). V was trimmed by 6 bases and J by 3 bases, leaving 15 bases between them. The germline V gene encodes CDR1 MNHEY and CDR2 SVGAGI. The CDR3 runs 14 residues. CDR3 sequence reads: CASRKGTSVYEQYF. The CDR3 nucleotides are TGTGCCAGCAGGAAGGGGACATCCGTCTACGAGCAGTACTTC.

This clonotype has a count of ten or more. The CDR3 DNA sequence: TGTGCCAGCAGCCAAGAGGCAACGAGGGGGGCTGGGAACACTGAAGCTTTCTTT. It yields the protein CASSQEATRGAGNTEAFF. The V call is TRBV4-2, the J call TRBJ1-1, with D maybe TRBD1 (6 bases). Deletions cut 0 bases from V and 1 base from J, with 18 bases between. The CDR3 extends over 18 amino acids. Germline CDR1 reads LGHNA; CDR2 reads YNFKEQ.

This clonotype occurred many times. CDR3 nucleotides: TGCGCCAGCAGCACCGGACTAGCGGGGGGTTCCTACGAGCAGTACTTC. It encodes CASSTGLAGGSYEQYF. The chain has TRBV5-1 and TRBJ2-7, with TRBD2 identical over 14 bases. Germline V CDR1 and CDR2: SGHRS, YFSETQ. With 4 bases clipped from V and 1 base from J, the junction kept 4 bases outside the gene matches. CDR3 size: 16 residues.

This clonotype was counted at least ten times. The V call is TRBV5-1, the J call TRBJ2-7; 7 nucleotides align to TRBD2. Germline V gene sequence: CDR1 SGHRS, CDR2 YFSETQ. The length of the CDR3 is 15 residues. V lost 1 base to trimming and J lost 5 bases; unmatched junction nucleotides: 9. In nucleotides, the CDR3 is TGCGCCAGCAGCTTGTCGCCTAGCGGCCGGGACGAGCAGTACTTC. Protein: CASSLSPSGRDEQYF. The full variable domain, in which reference TRBV5-1 and TRBJ2-7 provide the parts outside the CDR3, is KAGVTQTPRYLIKTRGQQVTLSCSPISGHRSVSWYQQTPGQGLQFLFEYFSETQRNKGNFPGRFSGRQFSNSRSEMNVSTLELGDSALYLCASSLSPSGRDEQYFGPGTRLTVT.